This TCR beta chain was sequenced in a study of blood T cells in healthy people across ages. A J-beta primer mix and a sample-barcoded 5' primer were used in a second PCR of roughly 7 to 12 cycles. A single record per CDR3 protein comes from TCRdb applying MiXCR to the 5' RACE reads. In the table there are some 1.4 million distinct CDR3 sequences, around two fifths of which are singletons. This CDR3 is 15 amino acids long. Trimming removed 5 bases from V and 7 bases from J, with 17 bases in between. Germline values: CDR1 MNHEY, CDR2 SMNVEV (reference sequence). The sample taken for sequencing was blood. This rearrangement joins TRBV27 to TRBJ2-2, with D perhaps TRBD1 (5 bases). The receptor was derived from a woman aged 18-35 years in good health. The CDR3 region has the DNA TGTGCCAGCAGTCGACAGCTTCTCTCGTTCGGGGAGCTGTTTTTT. It is translated as CASSRQLLSFGELFF.